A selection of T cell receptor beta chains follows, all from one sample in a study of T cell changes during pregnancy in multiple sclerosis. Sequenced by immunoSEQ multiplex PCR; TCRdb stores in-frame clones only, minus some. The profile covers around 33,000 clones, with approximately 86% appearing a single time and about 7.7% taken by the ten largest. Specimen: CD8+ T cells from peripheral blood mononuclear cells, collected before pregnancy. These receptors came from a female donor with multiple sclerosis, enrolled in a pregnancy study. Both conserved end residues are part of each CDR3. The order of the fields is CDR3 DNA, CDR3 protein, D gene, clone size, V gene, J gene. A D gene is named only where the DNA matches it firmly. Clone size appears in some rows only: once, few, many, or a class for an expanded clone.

cdr3_nt: TGTGCCAGCAGGGGGGACAGCCTCCCCTACGAGCAGTACTTC; cdr3_aa: CASRGDSLPYEQYF; d_call: TRBD1; clone_size: .; v_call: TRBV2; j_call: TRBJ2-7
cdr3_nt: TGTGCCAGCAGGGGTGGAGGTTATGGCTACACCTTC; cdr3_aa: CASRGGGYGYTF; d_call: .; clone_size: .; v_call: TRBV27; j_call: TRBJ1-2
cdr3_nt: TGCGCCAGCAGCCAAGAACGGGACAGGGAAGGTCCGAATGAAAAACTGTTTTTT; cdr3_aa: CASSQERDREGPNEKLFF; d_call: TRBD1; clone_size: many; v_call: TRBV4-3; j_call: TRBJ1-4
cdr3_nt: TGTGCCAGCAGTGGCGGGACAGGAGAAGTGTACGAGCAGTACTTC; cdr3_aa: CASSGGTGEVYEQYF; d_call: TRBD1; clone_size: .; v_call: TRBV7-9; j_call: TRBJ2-7
cdr3_nt: TGTGCCAGCAGCTTGGCGGGACAGGGCAACAATGAGCAGTTCTTC; cdr3_aa: CASSLAGQGNNEQFF; d_call: TRBD1; clone_size: .; v_call: TRBV5-5; j_call: TRBJ2-1
cdr3_nt: TGTGCCAGCAGCCCGTCCCCTGCAGGGACCGGGGAGCTGTTTTTT; cdr3_aa: CASSPSPAGTGELFF; d_call: .; clone_size: .; v_call: TRBV7-7; j_call: TRBJ2-2
cdr3_nt: TGTGCCAGCAGTTTATCCCAGGTCTACGAGCAGTACTTC; cdr3_aa: CASSLSQVYEQYF; d_call: .; clone_size: .; v_call: TRBV28; j_call: TRBJ2-7
cdr3_nt: TGTGCCTGGAGTGAAGACAGGGATGTGGATGAGCAGTTCTTC; cdr3_aa: CAWSEDRDVDEQFF; d_call: TRBD1; clone_size: once; v_call: TRBV30; j_call: TRBJ2-1
cdr3_nt: TGTGCCAGCAGGGCCGGGACAGGGATAGCAGATACGCAGTATTTT; cdr3_aa: CASRAGTGIADTQYF; d_call: TRBD1; clone_size: .; v_call: TRBV6-5; j_call: TRBJ2-3
cdr3_nt: TGTGCCTGGATCCCAGGGGAGTGGGGCGGCTACACCTTC; cdr3_aa: CAWIPGEWGGYTF; d_call: .; clone_size: .; v_call: TRBV30; j_call: TRBJ1-2
cdr3_nt: TGTGCCAGTAGTATATTCGAACAGGGTAACTATGGCTACACCTTC; cdr3_aa: CASSIFEQGNYGYTF; d_call: .; clone_size: .; v_call: TRBV19; j_call: TRBJ1-2
cdr3_nt: TGTGCCAGCAGCTTAGTAGCGGCGGGAGGGCAGTATTTT; cdr3_aa: CASSLVAAGGQYF; d_call: TRBD2; clone_size: .; v_call: TRBV11-2; j_call: TRBJ2-3
cdr3_nt: TGTGCCAGCATGACAGTGTGGGACACTGAAGCTTTCTTT; cdr3_aa: CASMTVWDTEAFF; d_call: .; clone_size: few; v_call: TRBV2; j_call: TRBJ1-1
cdr3_nt: TGCGCCAGCAGCTTGGGCCCTACAGGAGGCACAGATACGCAGTATTTT; cdr3_aa: CASSLGPTGGTDTQYF; d_call: .; clone_size: .; v_call: TRBV5-1; j_call: TRBJ2-3
cdr3_nt: TGTGCCAGCAGTTTATCCGCAGGTCATTACGAGCAGTACTTC; cdr3_aa: CASSLSAGHYEQYF; d_call: .; clone_size: .; v_call: TRBV27; j_call: TRBJ2-7
cdr3_nt: TGTGCCAGCAGCTTGGTTCTCGGTGAGCAGTTCTTC; cdr3_aa: CASSLVLGEQFF; d_call: .; clone_size: .; v_call: TRBV7-8; j_call: TRBJ2-1
cdr3_nt: TGTGCCAGCAGCTTAGATAGGACTAACTACAATGAGCAGTTCTTC; cdr3_aa: CASSLDRTNYNEQFF; d_call: .; clone_size: .; v_call: TRBV11-3; j_call: TRBJ2-1
cdr3_nt: TGTGCCAGCAGAAGGACAGGCTCGAACCAGCCCCAGCATTTT; cdr3_aa: CASRRTGSNQPQHF; d_call: TRBD1; clone_size: .; v_call: TRBV27; j_call: TRBJ1-5
cdr3_nt: TGCACCAGCAGCCTCCCCCCCACTAGCGGGGGTGTGGAGACCCAGTACTTC; cdr3_aa: CTSSLPPTSGGVETQYF; d_call: .; clone_size: .; v_call: TRBV1; j_call: TRBJ2-5
cdr3_nt: TGTGCTAGTGGTCAATTAGGGACAGGGGGCGTTGGGACCCAGTACTTC; cdr3_aa: CASGQLGTGGVGTQYF; d_call: TRBD1; clone_size: .; v_call: TRBV12-5; j_call: TRBJ2-5
cdr3_nt: TGTGCCAGCAGTCCCCTTACAGGGGTCCATCAGCCCCAGCATTTT; cdr3_aa: CASSPLTGVHQPQHF; d_call: TRBD1; clone_size: .; v_call: TRBV6-1; j_call: TRBJ1-5
cdr3_nt: TGTGCCAGCAGTGAAATGACAGGGGGCACCGGGGAGCTGTTTTTT; cdr3_aa: CASSEMTGGTGELFF; d_call: TRBD1; clone_size: many; v_call: TRBV6-1; j_call: TRBJ2-2
cdr3_nt: TGCGCCAGCAGCGACTTACGCGGGTTTAATGAGCAGTTCTTC; cdr3_aa: CASSDLRGFNEQFF; d_call: .; clone_size: few; v_call: TRBV10-2; j_call: TRBJ2-1
cdr3_nt: TGTGCCAGCAGCTTGGGCTTCAACAGTGGGGAGCAGTACTTC; cdr3_aa: CASSLGFNSGEQYF; d_call: .; clone_size: .; v_call: TRBV5-6; j_call: TRBJ2-7
cdr3_nt: TGTGCCAGCAGCAAAGCTCCGCTTATCTTCCGGACAGGGACCTACGAGCAGTACTTC; cdr3_aa: CASSKAPLIFRTGTYEQYF; d_call: .; clone_size: .; v_call: TRBV21-1; j_call: TRBJ2-7
cdr3_nt: TGCGCCAGCAGCCAAGATCAGGGCCCAACATCAGAGCAGTACTTC; cdr3_aa: CASSQDQGPTSEQYF; d_call: .; clone_size: .; v_call: TRBV4-1; j_call: TRBJ2-7
cdr3_nt: TGTGCCAGCAGTTTATTGTGGACAGAGGATCAGCCCCAGCATTTT; cdr3_aa: CASSLLWTEDQPQHF; d_call: .; clone_size: .; v_call: TRBV28; j_call: TRBJ1-5
cdr3_nt: TGTGCCAGCAGTGAAGCCCCAGGGGGCCTCACCGGGGAGCTGTTTTTT; cdr3_aa: CASSEAPGGLTGELFF; d_call: TRBD1; clone_size: .; v_call: TRBV2; j_call: TRBJ2-2
cdr3_nt: TGTGCCAGCAGCCTGACTAGCGAGTCAGGTTACAATGAGCAGTTCTTC; cdr3_aa: CASSLTSESGYNEQFF; d_call: TRBD2; clone_size: .; v_call: TRBV7-8; j_call: TRBJ2-1
cdr3_nt: TGCGCCAGCAGCCCGGGGGGGGACAGTAACTATGGCTACACCTTC; cdr3_aa: CASSPGGDSNYGYTF; d_call: TRBD1; clone_size: .; v_call: TRBV5-1; j_call: TRBJ1-2
cdr3_nt: TGTGCCAGCAGCTCACCTATAGCCCCCGGGGAGCTGTTTTTT; cdr3_aa: CASSSPIAPGELFF; d_call: .; clone_size: .; v_call: TRBV7-3; j_call: TRBJ2-2
cdr3_nt: TGTGCCAGCTCACCACCAACGGGGGACACTGAAGCTTTCTTT; cdr3_aa: CASSPPTGDTEAFF; d_call: .; clone_size: .; v_call: TRBV18; j_call: TRBJ1-1
cdr3_nt: TGTGCCAGTAAGGACAGGGAGGGGCGAGAGACCCAGTACTTC; cdr3_aa: CASKDREGRETQYF; d_call: .; clone_size: .; v_call: TRBV19; j_call: TRBJ2-5
cdr3_nt: TGTGCCAGCAGCTCGGACAGCCTAGCCAAAAACATTCAGTACTTC; cdr3_aa: CASSSDSLAKNIQYF; d_call: .; clone_size: .; v_call: TRBV7-9; j_call: TRBJ2-4
cdr3_nt: TGTGCCAGCAGTGACAGGGGAGAAGATACGCAGTATTTT; cdr3_aa: CASSDRGEDTQYF; d_call: TRBD1; clone_size: once; v_call: TRBV27; j_call: TRBJ2-3
cdr3_nt: TGTGCCAGCAGCTTAACCGCCCTAGCGGGGGGTAATGAGCAGTTCTTC; cdr3_aa: CASSLTALAGGNEQFF; d_call: TRBD2; clone_size: .; v_call: TRBV7-6; j_call: TRBJ2-1
cdr3_nt: TGTGCCAGCAGCTCCGGACAGTCCTACGAGCAGTACTTC; cdr3_aa: CASSSGQSYEQYF; d_call: .; clone_size: .; v_call: TRBV7-9; j_call: TRBJ2-7
cdr3_nt: TGTGCCAGCAGCTTGGGGCAGTTATATACGCAGTATTTT; cdr3_aa: CASSLGQLYTQYF; d_call: .; clone_size: .; v_call: TRBV5-6; j_call: TRBJ2-3
cdr3_nt: TGCGCCAGCAGCCACGCTAGCGGGAGCACAGATACGCAGTATTTT; cdr3_aa: CASSHASGSTDTQYF; d_call: TRBD2; clone_size: .; v_call: TRBV4-3; j_call: TRBJ2-3
cdr3_nt: TGTGCCAGCAGTTTGGGTGCGACCAGGAACACAGATACGCAGTATTTT; cdr3_aa: CASSLGATRNTDTQYF; d_call: .; clone_size: .; v_call: TRBV28; j_call: TRBJ2-3
cdr3_nt: TGTGCCAGTAGTATATTCCTTCTGAGCACAGATACGCAGTATTTT; cdr3_aa: CASSIFLLSTDTQYF; d_call: .; clone_size: .; v_call: TRBV19; j_call: TRBJ2-3
cdr3_nt: TGTGCCAGCAGCTTAGGACGGAGTAATGAAAAACTGTTTTTT; cdr3_aa: CASSLGRSNEKLFF; d_call: .; clone_size: .; v_call: TRBV11-2; j_call: TRBJ1-4
cdr3_nt: TGTGCCAGCAGCTCGTATGGACTAGCGGGAGATCTTTTATACGAGCAGTACTTC; cdr3_aa: CASSSYGLAGDLLYEQYF; d_call: TRBD2; clone_size: few; v_call: TRBV7-9; j_call: TRBJ2-7
cdr3_nt: TGTGCCAGCAGCTTAGCCGGTGGTTACAATGAGCAGTTCTTC; cdr3_aa: CASSLAGGYNEQFF; d_call: .; clone_size: .; v_call: TRBV11-2; j_call: TRBJ2-1
cdr3_nt: TGTGCCAGTAGTATGGCTAGCGGGTCCTACGAGCAGTACTTC; cdr3_aa: CASSMASGSYEQYF; d_call: TRBD2; clone_size: few; v_call: TRBV19; j_call: TRBJ2-7
cdr3_nt: TGTGCCAGCTCACCGACAGGGGGCGAAACTAGCTTCGGCGAGCAGTACTTC; cdr3_aa: CASSPTGGETSFGEQYF; d_call: TRBD1; clone_size: .; v_call: TRBV18; j_call: TRBJ2-7
cdr3_nt: TGTGCCAGCAGTTTACTAACTAGCGGGGGGGTTGGGGAGCTGTTTTTT; cdr3_aa: CASSLLTSGGVGELFF; d_call: TRBD2; clone_size: .; v_call: TRBV27; j_call: TRBJ2-2
cdr3_nt: TGTGCCAGCAGCCCTACTAGCGGACACCCCTACGAGCAGTACTTC; cdr3_aa: CASSPTSGHPYEQYF; d_call: TRBD2; clone_size: .; v_call: TRBV7-9; j_call: TRBJ2-7
cdr3_nt: TGTGCCAGCAGCTTAGGCCTCGCGTCGACCTACGAGCAGTACTTC; cdr3_aa: CASSLGLASTYEQYF; d_call: .; clone_size: .; v_call: TRBV13; j_call: TRBJ2-7
cdr3_nt: TGTGCCAGCAGTGAAACTAGCGAGAAGGCCCAGTACTTC; cdr3_aa: CASSETSEKAQYF; d_call: TRBD2; clone_size: .; v_call: TRBV6-4; j_call: TRBJ2-5
cdr3_nt: TGTGCCAGCAGTTTCGCTAGCGGTTACGAGCAGTACTTC; cdr3_aa: CASSFASGYEQYF; d_call: TRBD2; clone_size: .; v_call: TRBV6-6; j_call: TRBJ2-7
cdr3_nt: TGCGCCAGCAGCCAAGTCGAGGGAAAAGACTATGGCTACACCTTC; cdr3_aa: CASSQVEGKDYGYTF; d_call: .; clone_size: .; v_call: TRBV4-3; j_call: TRBJ1-2
cdr3_nt: TGTGCCAGTAGTATAGGATCAGGGGGCACAGATACGCAGTATTTT; cdr3_aa: CASSIGSGGTDTQYF; d_call: .; clone_size: .; v_call: TRBV19; j_call: TRBJ2-3
cdr3_nt: TGTGCCAGCAGCTTGTTTCGGGGCGGGAGCCCAGATACGCAGTATTTT; cdr3_aa: CASSLFRGGSPDTQYF; d_call: TRBD2; clone_size: .; v_call: TRBV5-6; j_call: TRBJ2-3
cdr3_nt: TGTGCCAGCAGCCCGCCTCGGGGTCCAGAGACCCAGTACTTC; cdr3_aa: CASSPPRGPETQYF; d_call: .; clone_size: .; v_call: TRBV9; j_call: TRBJ2-5
cdr3_nt: TGTGCCATCAGTGAGACGGTGAACACTGAAGCTTTCTTT; cdr3_aa: CAISETVNTEAFF; d_call: .; clone_size: .; v_call: TRBV10-3; j_call: TRBJ1-1
cdr3_nt: TGTGCCACCAGCAAAGAACAGGGTCCATCTGCTGAAGCTTTCTTT; cdr3_aa: CATSKEQGPSAEAFF; d_call: .; clone_size: once; v_call: TRBV15; j_call: TRBJ1-1
cdr3_nt: TGTGCCAGCAGTTTACTAGGGGACAGGGTAACCGATACGCAGTATTTT; cdr3_aa: CASSLLGDRVTDTQYF; d_call: TRBD1; clone_size: .; v_call: TRBV28; j_call: TRBJ2-3